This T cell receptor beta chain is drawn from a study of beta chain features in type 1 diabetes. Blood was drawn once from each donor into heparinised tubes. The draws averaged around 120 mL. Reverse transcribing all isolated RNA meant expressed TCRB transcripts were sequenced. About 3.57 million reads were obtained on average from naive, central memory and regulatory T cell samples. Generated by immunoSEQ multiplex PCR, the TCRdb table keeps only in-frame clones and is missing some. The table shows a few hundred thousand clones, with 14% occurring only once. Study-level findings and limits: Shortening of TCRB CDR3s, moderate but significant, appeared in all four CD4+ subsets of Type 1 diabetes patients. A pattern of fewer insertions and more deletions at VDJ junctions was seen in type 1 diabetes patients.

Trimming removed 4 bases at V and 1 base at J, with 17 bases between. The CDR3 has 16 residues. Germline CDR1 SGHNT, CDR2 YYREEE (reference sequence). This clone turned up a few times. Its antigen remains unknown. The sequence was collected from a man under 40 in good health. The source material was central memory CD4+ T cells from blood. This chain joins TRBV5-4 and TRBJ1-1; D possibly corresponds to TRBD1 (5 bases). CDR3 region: CASSQRTAGRNTEAFF. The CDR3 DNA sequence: TGTGCCAGCAGCCAAAGGACGGCAGGGAGGAACACTGAAGCTTTCTTT.